A selection of T cell receptor beta chains follows, all from one sample in a study of shared clonotypes between healthy human individuals. The data were produced by immunoSEQ multiplex PCR, yet TCRdb's version contains in-frame clones alone and is incomplete. The sample consists of about 610,000 clones, roughly 97% of them appearing once. The sample comprised naive CD4+ T cells sorted from blood. All receptors derive from a woman aged 25 to 39 in good health. CDR3s leave out the opening cysteine and the closing phenylalanine or tryptophan.

TRBV5-1	TRBJ1-3	ASRWQSGNTIY
TRBV2	TRBJ2-1	ASSFQREGYEQF
TRBV19	TRBJ2-7	ASSLPGHSYEQY
TRBV7-6	TRBJ2-3	ASSLSGAGEDTQY
TRBV25-1	TRBJ2-2	ASSDPGQGITGELF
TRBV5-1	TRBJ1-2	ASRQGPGDGHT
TRBV19	TRBJ2-5	ASSQMTGYQETQY
TRBV7-5	TRBJ1-1	VLPGGGNTEAF
TRBV28	TRBJ2-2	ASRDRGNTGELF
TRBV30	TRBJ2-2	AWRGQANTGELF
TRBV5-1	TRBJ2-3	ASSSPRQGGTDTQY
TRBV2	TRBJ2-1	ASSVGWYNEQF
TRBV6-5	TRBJ2-5	ASSRGGIQETQY
TRBV28	TRBJ1-1	ASSRTQGYEAF
TRBV5-4	TRBJ2-1	ASSFSGRFYNEQF
TRBV28	TRBJ2-7	AATRQFSYEQY
TRBV19	TRBJ1-1	ASRKGGMNTEAF
TRBV5-4	TRBJ2-7	ASSLNSRSSYEQY
TRBV19	TRBJ2-3	ASSIVPEGVWNTQY
TRBV29-1	TRBJ2-5	SAGGLAGGNAVQETQY
TRBV25-1	TRBJ2-3	ASSGGLAADTQY
TRBV7-2	TRBJ2-7	ASSLGQGFYEQY
TRBV11-2	TRBJ2-1	ASSRRGDWNEQF
TRBV2	TRBJ2-1	ASSEQSPSYNEQF
TRBV28	TRBJ1-5	ASSSVGFISNQPQH
TRBV28	TRBJ1-1	ASLSSDRGRAF
TRBV28	NA	ASSLREGYEQY
TRBV7-8	TRBJ2-1	ASSYDGRPYNEQF
TRBV5-1	TRBJ1-5	ASSPRPGGGQPQH
TRBV19	TRBJ2-3	ASSPRASGSTDTQY
TRBV28	TRBJ1-4	ASSFSRKGGTREKLF
TRBV5-1	TRBJ2-1	ASSLLGRNNNEQF
TRBV6-6	TRBJ1-4	ASSYSTGGKLF
TRBV6-5	TRBJ2-2	ASTGLEKDTGELF
TRBV5-1	TRBJ2-2	ASSLAGGGELF
TRBV2	TRBJ1-5	ASNEGQGGGGNQPQH
TRBV27	TRBJ2-7	ASSLVQAASYEQY
TRBV18	TRBJ1-5	ASSPDRGGQPQH
TRBV5-6	TRBJ1-5	ASSFYGANQPQH
TRBV5-1	NA	ASSPGTLSYEQY
TRBV7-3	TRBJ2-7	ASSLAGGPGDEQY
TRBV5-1	TRBJ2-3	ASSLEDRVTDTQY
TRBV4-1	TRBJ2-3	ASSQGRLGGGVLDTQY
TRBV5-5	TRBJ1-5	ASSLEPDGSQPQH
TRBV9	TRBJ2-7	ASSVDYEQY
TRBV19	TRBJ1-1	ASSLWEGLYTEAF
TRBV12-1	TRBJ2-3	ASSPGLAGGTDTQY
TRBV19	TRBJ2-1	ASSLGQGANEQF
TRBV5-1	TRBJ2-5	ASSLDRGIGETQY
TRBV2	TRBJ2-7	ASSDYEQY
TRBV5-1	TRBJ1-3	ASSLGQPGNTIY
TRBV5-6	TRBJ1-5	ASSLFGVEDSNQPQH
TRBV5-8	NA	ASSLALAGSGGYEQY
TRBV6-5	TRBJ2-1	AIQRRGSSYNEQF